One and the same sample provided the 18 T cell receptor beta chains below, sequenced in a study of spatial heterogeneity in lung cancer. Time point of the sample: blood at routine non-recurrence follow-up after resection. TCRdb processed the 5' RACE reads anew with MiXCR; each CDR3 protein has one entry. The sample carries approximately 100,000 distinct CDR3 sequences, approximately 19% recorded once. The sample consisted of PBMCs, taken at follow-up. The receptors derive from a male donor with early-stage non-small cell lung cancer.

The J gene is TRBJ2-7, the V gene TRBV15; 7 bases fit TRBD2. This CDR3 is built from 14 residues. With V trimmed by 4 bases and J by 3 bases, 6 bases remained unmatched. Per germline, CDR1 LNHNV and CDR2 YYDKDF (reference sequence). CDR3 amino acids: CATSIGAGNYEQYF. The CDR3 coding sequence is TGTGCCACCAGCATAGGAGCGGGAAACTACGAGCAGTACTTC.

This clonotype has only a few counts. This chain connects TRBV12-3 or TRBV12-4 to TRBJ2-3; D is uncertain. The CDR3 runs 15 residues. V was pared by 2 bases and J by 4 bases, with 13 bases between. In nucleotides, the CDR3 is TGTGCCAGCAGTTTAAACGCACAGCTTGCAGATACGCAGTATTTT. The encoded protein is CASSLNAQLADTQYF.

This clonotype was observed at least ten times. CDR3 region: CASVLGHPGTGTQYF. The CDR3 DNA is TGTGCCAGCGTTCTGGGGCACCCGGGGACGGGGACCCAGTACTTC. The chain is built from TRBV6-5 and TRBJ2-5; either TRBD1 or TRBD2 may fit D (5 bases each). V lost 8 bases and J lost 7, with 23 bases in between. Germline V gene data show CDR1 as MNHEY and CDR2 as SVGAGI. The CDR3 is 15 amino acids.

The V and J genes are TRBV20-1 and TRBJ2-1, with D tentatively TRBD2 (5 bases). V was shortened by 5 bases and J by 5 bases, with 16 bases between the two germline ends. Germline V gene sequence: CDR1 DFQATT, CDR2 SNEGSKA (reference sequence). CDR3 length equals 14 residues. Here the CDR3 DNA reads TGCAGTGCTCCCCGAAGCGGAGTGAACAATGAGCAGTTCTTC. Translation: CSAPRSGVNNEQFF.

The table lists this clonotype with a few counts. The chain joins TRBV6-4 to TRBJ2-2; TRBD2 might be the D (6 bases). The V and J ends lost 6 bases and 0 bases respectively, with 11 bases between them. Germline CDR1 MRHNA, CDR2 SNTAGT. The CDR3 consists of 15 residues. The CDR3 bases are TGTGCCAGCAGACCGGGACTCGCGAACACCGGGGAGCTGTTTTTT. Amino acid sequence: CASRPGLANTGELFF.

The chain uses TRBV12-3 or TRBV12-4 and TRBJ2-2; TRBD1 might be the D (6 bases). The CDR3 loop spans 14 amino acids. Trimming cost V 6 bases and J 0 bases, with 8 bases left between them. Here the CDR3 DNA reads TGTGCCAGCAGACAGGGTACGAACACCGGGGAGCTGTTTTTT. It yields the protein CASRQGTNTGELFF.

This clonotype was detected only a few times. DNA for the CDR3: TGTGCCAGCAGACTTCAGACAGGGGGGTCTGGAAACACCATATATTTT. This codes for CASRLQTGGSGNTIYF. The V call is TRBV7-2, the J call TRBJ1-3, with 9 bases fitting TRBD1. CDR3 length: 16 amino acids. Germline-derived CDR1 and CDR2 are SGHTA and FQGNSA. The J segment lost 1 base and the V segment lost 6 bases, leaving 7 bases of the junction unmatched. Drawing the rest from reference TRBV7-2 and TRBJ1-3, the complete variable domain is GAGVSQSPSNKVTEKGKDVELRCDPISGHTALYWYRQSLGQGLEFLIYFQGNSAPDKSGLPSDRFSAERTGGSVSTLTIQRTQQEDSAVYLCASRLQTGGSGNTIYFGEGSWLTVV.

This clonotype appeared a few times. The rearrangement links TRBV6-6 to TRBJ1-6, with D hard to call. From germline, CDR1 is MNHNY and CDR2 SVGAGI (reference sequence). The length of the CDR3 is 15 residues. The germline V and J ends were trimmed by 2 bases and 0 bases, with 5 bases remaining between them. CDR3 protein: CASSYSSSYNSPLHF. The CDR3 nucleotides read TGTGCCAGCAGTTACAGCAGCTCCTATAATTCACCCCTCCACTTT.

This clonotype was recorded a few times. The chain has TRBV20-1 and TRBJ1-6; D is uncertain. The CDR3 length is 12 residues. CDR1 and CDR2 (germline): DFQATT, SNEGSKA (reference sequence). V lost 0 bases and J 7 bases, leaving 4 bases between the germline ends. The chain's CDR3 is CSARDFNSPLHF. The DNA for the CDR3 is TGCAGTGCTAGAGACTTCAATTCACCCCTCCACTTT.

CDR3 in DNA: TGTGCCATCAGATCGGACAGGGACGCCTACGAGCAGTACTTC. This sequence encodes CAIRSDRDAYEQYF. The chain links TRBV10-3 to TRBJ2-7; 8 bases map to TRBD1. The V gene's germline CDR1 is ENHRY and CDR2 SYGVKD. This CDR3 spans 14 amino acids. Unmatched junction bases numbered 6, after V lost 6 bases and J lost 2 bases.

This clonotype has a handful of counts. V is TRBV6-6 and J is TRBJ1-5; the match to TRBD1 covers 11 bases. CDR3 length: 16 amino acids. The J segment lost 4 bases and the V segment lost 5 bases, leaving 7 bases of the junction unmatched. Germline lookup yields CDR1 MNHNY and CDR2 SVGAGI (reference sequence). The CDR3 region has the DNA TGTGCCAGCAGTCCCCGGGACAGGGGGGCGAATCAGCCCCAGCATTTT. Its translation is CASSPRDRGANQPQHF.

The sample holds many counts of this clonotype. The chain links TRBV20-1 to TRBJ2-1, with 12 bases that match TRBD2. Trimming at V came to 6 bases and at J to 7 bases, leaving 7 bases not matched to a gene. This CDR3 is built from 14 residues. Germline-derived CDR1 and CDR2 are DFQATT and SNEGSKA (reference sequence). The CDR3 DNA reads as TGCAGTGCCCCTAGCGGGGGGGCAATGAATGAGCAGTTCTTC. Its protein is CSAPSGGAMNEQFF.

This clonotype was counted between two and nine times. The chain links TRBV7-9 to TRBJ2-7; 8 nucleotides match TRBD1. With 5 bases clipped from V and 2 bases from J, the junction kept 5 bases outside the gene matches. Germline V lookup: CDR1 SEHNR, CDR2 FQNEAQ (reference sequence). The CDR3 is made up of 14 amino acids. In DNA form, the CDR3 reads TGTGCCAGCAGCGCCGGGACAGGCCCCTACGAGCAGTACTTC. Its protein product is CASSAGTGPYEQYF.

The chain has TRBV6-2 or TRBV6-3 and TRBJ2-7, with TRBD1 matching 7 bases. The length of the CDR3 is 15 residues. CDR1 is MNHEY and CDR2 is SVGEGT in the germline V gene. V was pared by 6 bases and J by 3 bases, with 11 bases of the junction left unmatched. The CDR3 spells CASRSQGMESYEQYV. The CDR3 coding sequence is TGTGCCAGCAGGTCACAGGGGATGGAAAGCTACGAGCAGTACGTC.

The chain employs TRBV3-1 and TRBJ1-6, with D possibly matching TRBD1 (6 bases). The germline V gene has CDR1 LGHDT and CDR2 YNNKEL (reference sequence). The CDR3 loop spans 13 amino acids. V dropped 1 base and J dropped 11 bases, with 9 bases sitting between them. Written as DNA, the CDR3 is TGTGCCAGCAGCCAAGGAACAGGGACACCCCTCCACTTT. Translated: CASSQGTGTPLHF.

The rearrangement uses TRBV7-6 and TRBJ2-1; no definite D call. CDR1 and CDR2 (germline): SGHVS, FNYEAQ. CDR3 length: 13 amino acids. The V and J ends lost 2 bases and 4 bases respectively, with 6 bases between them. The CDR3 bases are TGTGCCAGCAGCTTACGGCAGTACAATGAGCAGTTCTTC. Residues: CASSLRQYNEQFF.

For the CDR3, the DNA is TGTGCCAGCAGTTTAGAGTACGCGAATGAGCAGTTCTTC. The encoded protein is CASSLEYANEQFF. This rearrangement joins TRBV27 to TRBJ2-1; no firm D call. CDR1 MNHEY and CDR2 SMNVEV come from the germline V gene (reference sequence). The CDR3 runs to 13 residues. The germline V and J ends were trimmed by 2 bases and 7 bases, with 9 bases remaining between them.

The chain carries TRBV12-3 or TRBV12-4 and TRBJ2-5; 7 bases are shared with TRBD2. With V trimmed by 3 bases and J by 6 bases, 7 bases remained unmatched. CDR3 size: 14 residues. CDR3 DNA: TGTGCCAGCAGTTTCCGGGGGGAATTTAAGACCCAGTACTTC. This encodes CASSFRGEFKTQYF.